Below, 29 T cell receptor beta chains from the same sample are listed, as sequenced in a study of T-cell reconstitution after alpha-beta-depleted transplantation in children. Researchers prepared the TCRbeta library using unique molecular identifiers, the study reports. MiXCR, applied by TCRdb to the PCR reads, yields one record per CDR3 protein. The table has approximately 490,000 distinct CDR3 sequences, 10% to 13% seen once. Specimen: PBMCs, collected before TCRalphabeta/CD19-depleted stem cell transplant. The receptors originated from a child aged 2 to 10 with inherited bone marrow failure, due to receive a stem cell transplant.

This clonotype came up many times. The J gene is TRBJ2-7, the V gene TRBV29-1, with D possibly being TRBD2 (6 bases). Germline loops: CDR1 SQVTM, CDR2 ANQGSEA. V was trimmed by 6 bases and J by 1 base, leaving 10 bases between them. This CDR3 spans 12 amino acids. The CDR3 reads CSVRGTSYEQYF. The DNA of the CDR3 is TGCAGCGTCCGCGGGACTTCCTACGAGCAGTACTTC.

This clonotype was recorded at least ten times. The chain has TRBV29-1 and TRBJ2-1, with TRBD2 matching over 10 bases. Germline CDR1 and CDR2: SQVTM and ANQGSEA. Trimming at V came to 7 bases and at J to 3 bases, leaving 6 bases not matched to a gene. The CDR3 totals 14 residues. CDR3 protein: CSALGLASYNEQFF. CDR3 nucleotides: TGCAGCGCCCTGGGACTAGCGAGCTACAATGAGCAGTTCTTC.

In its sample, this clonotype was seen many times. The J gene is TRBJ2-3, the V gene TRBV20-1; 7 bases line up with TRBD2. Unmatched junction bases numbered 6, after V lost 0 bases and J lost 0 bases. Germline values: CDR1 DFQATT, CDR2 SNEGSKA (reference sequence). The CDR3 totals 16 residues. CDR3: CSARDLRAGSTDTQYF. For the CDR3, the DNA is TGCAGTGCTAGAGATCTACGAGCGGGAAGCACAGATACGCAGTATTTT.

There are many counts of this clonotype. The chain uses TRBV27 and TRBJ2-7; 15 nucleotides align to TRBD2. This CDR3 has 16 residues. From germline, CDR1 is MNHEY and CDR2 SMNVEV (reference sequence). V shed 5 bases, J shed 7 bases, and the junction held 9 bases outside the gene matches. The CDR3 reads CASSIRTSGRAREQYF. CDR3 in DNA: TGTGCCAGCAGTATCCGGACTAGCGGGAGGGCCCGGGAGCAGTACTTC.

The rearrangement uses TRBV2 and TRBJ2-5, with D possibly matching TRBD2 (5 bases). CDR3 length equals 13 residues. V lost 5 bases and J 2 bases, leaving 9 bases between the germline ends. Germline CDR1 is SNHLY and CDR2 is FYNNEI. The CDR3 region is CASSQTTQETQYF. In DNA, the CDR3 is TGTGCCAGCAGTCAGACTACGCAAGAGACCCAGTACTTC.

In its sample, this clonotype was seen a few times. The genes are TRBV7-9 and TRBJ2-3; D tentatively fits TRBD1 or TRBD2 (5 bases each). V lost 5 bases to trimming and J lost 3 bases, with 21 bases between them. CDR1 is SEHNR and CDR2 is FQNEAQ in the germline V gene (reference sequence). The CDR3 extends over 17 amino acids. The CDR3 DNA follows: TGTGCCAGCAGCATCCCGGGGCGACTACCGAATACAGATACGCAGTATTTT. Protein sequence: CASSIPGRLPNTDTQYF.

This clonotype showed up many times. V gene TRBV7-6 combines with J gene TRBJ2-5, with TRBD1 matching 8 bases. V lost 5 bases, J lost 2 bases, and 7 bases stayed unmatched. The CDR3 is 15 residues long. Germline CDR1 SGHVS, CDR2 FNYEAQ. The CDR3 coding sequence is TGTGCCAGCAGCGACAGGGGCCCTATTCAAGAGACCCAGTACTTC. Translation: CASSDRGPIQETQYF. Full variable domain (outside the CDR3, taken from reference TRBV7-6 and TRBJ2-5): GAGVSQSPRYKVTKRGQDVALRCDPISGHVSLYWYRQALGQGPEFLTYFNYEAQQDKSGLPNDRFSAERPEGSISTLTIQRTEQRDSAMYRCASSDRGPIQETQYFGPGTRLLVL.

This clonotype was recorded at least ten times. This chain joins TRBV6-5 and TRBJ1-5, with a weak D call TRBD1 (6 bases). Deletions cut 6 bases from V and 7 bases from J, with 19 bases between. The germline gives CDR1 MNHEY, CDR2 SVGAGI. The CDR3 is 15 amino acids. The CDR3 DNA is TGTGCCAGCAGGCTCGACAGGCTCTCAAGGCAGCCCCAGCATTTT. This encodes CASRLDRLSRQPQHF.

This clonotype was detected many times. The V gene is TRBV4-3, the J gene TRBJ2-1, with a possible D match to TRBD2 (5 bases). The CDR3 extends over 15 amino acids. CDR1 and CDR2 (germline): LGHNA, YSLEER. V lost 1 base, J lost 5 bases, and 12 bases lay in between. CDR3 amino acids: CASSQVGRVDNEQFF. Written as DNA, the CDR3 is TGCGCCAGCAGCCAAGTTGGGCGGGTGGACAATGAGCAGTTCTTC.

This clonotype was seen repeatedly, ten times or more. The chain employs TRBV27 and TRBJ1-5; D is uncertain. Trimming cost V 5 bases and J 3 bases, with 11 bases left between them. CDR1 is MNHEY and CDR2 is SMNVEV in the germline V gene (reference sequence). The CDR3 has 14 residues. Written as DNA, the CDR3 is TGTGCCAGCAGTCCCGAGAGACACAATCAGCCCCAGCATTTT. Translating gives CASSPERHNQPQHF.

This clonotype was recorded many times. J is TRBJ1-2 and V is TRBV29-1; D is possibly TRBD1 (5 bases). V was clipped by 5 bases and J by 1 base, with 11 bases between them. The CDR3 runs to 13 residues. Germline V lookup: CDR1 SQVTM, CDR2 ANQGSEA. The CDR3 sequence is CSVQGGNNYGYTF. The CDR3 DNA follows: TGCAGCGTTCAGGGTGGTAATAACTATGGCTACACCTTC. Looking up the rest from reference TRBV29-1 and TRBJ1-2 gives the full variable domain: SAVISQKPSRDICQRGTSLTIQCQVDSQVTMMFWYRQQPGQSLTLIATANQGSEATYESGFVIDKFPISRPNLTFSTLTVSNMSPEDSSIYLCSVQGGNNYGYTFGSGTRLTVV.

There are many counts of this clonotype. V gene TRBV18 combines with J gene TRBJ2-7, with 12 nucleotides matching TRBD2. The CDR3 is 15 amino acids. Germline V gives CDR1 KGHSH, CDR2 LQKENI. The trim removed 5 bases at V and 3 bases at J, leaving 5 bases unmatched. Here the CDR3 DNA reads TGTGCCAGCTCATCGACTAGCGGGAGTAGCTACGAGCAGTACTTC. The encoded protein is CASSSTSGSSYEQYF.

This clonotype has a count of ten or more. This chain links TRBV20-1 with TRBJ2-1; 14 nucleotides line up with TRBD2. Unmatched junction bases numbered 6, after V lost 4 bases and J lost 7 bases. The CDR3 is made up of 15 amino acids. Germline loops: CDR1 DFQATT, CDR2 SNEGSKA (reference sequence). The CDR3 coding sequence is TGCAGTGCTACCGGGACTAGCGGGAGTTGGAATGAGCAGTTCTTC. Protein: CSATGTSGSWNEQFF.

This clonotype was seen just once. The rearrangement joins TRBV4-3 to TRBJ1-1; possible D gene TRBD1, 6 bases. The germline V gene encodes CDR1 LGHNA and CDR2 YSLEER. V lost 0 bases and J 0 bases, leaving 14 bases between the germline ends. The CDR3 sequence is 17 residues long. As DNA, the CDR3 is TGCGCCAGCAGCCAAGATCGAGGCGACAGGATGAACACTGAAGCTTTCTTT. The encoded protein is CASSQDRGDRMNTEAFF.

The CDR3 DNA sequence: TGCGCCAGCAGTCATCCTAGTAGTCCTAGGGAGCAGTACTTC. This encodes CASSHPSSPREQYF. This chain links TRBV23-1 with TRBJ2-7; D is unclear. TRBV23-1 is reported as an ORF; its role is uncertain. V shed 3 bases and J shed 7 bases, with 16 bases lying between them. This CDR3 is 14 amino acids long.

The chain uses TRBV20-1 and TRBJ2-2; D uncertain. The V and J ends lost 5 bases and 4 bases respectively, with 11 bases between them. The CDR3 has 13 amino acids. Germline CDR1 and CDR2: DFQATT and SNEGSKA (reference sequence). The DNA of the CDR3 is TGCAGTGCTGCCGCCCGGAGCACCGGGGAGCTGTTTTTT. Translating gives CSAAARSTGELFF.

The rearrangement links TRBV28 to TRBJ2-3, with 7 bases matching TRBD1. This CDR3 spans 14 amino acids. From germline, CDR1 is MDHEN and CDR2 SYDVKM. With V trimmed by 4 bases and J by 4 bases, 5 bases remained unmatched. CDR3 coding DNA: TGTGCCAGCAGTTCCCTTGACAGGGCAGATACGCAGTATTTT. It encodes CASSSLDRADTQYF.

The rearrangement uses TRBV7-9 and TRBJ1-1; the D gene is possibly TRBD1 (5 bases). Germline CDR1 and CDR2: SEHNR and FQNEAQ (reference sequence). The V end was cut by 4 bases, the J end by 7 bases, with 10 bases between. This CDR3 contains 12 residues. The chain's CDR3 is CASSSGGDEAFF. For the CDR3, the DNA is TGTGCCAGCAGCTCGGGGGGGGATGAAGCTTTCTTT.

The sample holds many counts of this clonotype. The junction differs from germline at one of its ends, possibly a read error. Here the CDR3 DNA reads TGTGCCAGCAGTGAAGCCGGGTCCTATGAGCAGTACTTC. This gives the protein CASSEAGSYEQYF. The chain employs TRBV25-1 and TRBJ2-7; no firm D call. The CDR3 sequence is 13 residues long. Germline assignment: CDR1 MGHDK and CDR2 SYGVNS.

This clonotype was counted ten times or more. This sequence joins TRBV5-6 and TRBJ1-1, with 7 nucleotides matching TRBD1. The CDR3 sequence is 13 residues long. CDR1 and CDR2 from the germline V gene are SGHDT and YYEEEE. With 4 bases clipped from V and 0 bases from J, the junction kept 0 bases outside the gene matches. In nucleotides, the CDR3 is TGTGCCAGCAGCGGGACAGTGAACACTGAAGCTTTCTTT. It yields the protein CASSGTVNTEAFF.

The chain combines TRBV11-2 with TRBJ1-2; D gene uncertain. Looked up from germline, CDR1 is SGHAT and CDR2 is FQNNGV. The CDR3 consists of 13 residues. Trimming removed 2 bases at V and 4 bases at J, with 8 bases between. The DNA of the CDR3 is TGTGCCAGCAGCTTAACCCCCCCCTATGGCTACACCTTC. It translates to CASSLTPPYGYTF.

This clonotype has a single count. A much larger clonotype is one base distant, so this may be a read error. In DNA, the CDR3 is TGCGCCAGCAGCTTGGAGGCAGACTGGACTGAAGCTTTCTTT. It is translated as CASSLEADWTEAFF. The chain has TRBV5-1 and TRBJ1-1; D is ambiguous. The CDR3 loop spans 14 amino acids. The V gene lost 0 bases and the J gene lost 5 bases, with 11 bases spanning the gap. Germline V gene lookup returns CDR1 SGHRS and CDR2 YFSETQ.

This clonotype was seen repeatedly, ten times or more. This chain uses TRBV20-1 with TRBJ2-1, with unresolved D. The CDR3 length is 12 residues. The germline gives CDR1 DFQATT, CDR2 SNEGSKA (reference sequence). CDR3 in amino acids: CMTAQEYNEQFF. Written as DNA, the CDR3 is TGCATGACGGCCCAGGAATACAATGAGCAGTTCTTC.

Ten or more counts support this clonotype. This chain joins TRBV20-1 and TRBJ2-5, with TRBD2 matching 9 bases. The junction had 11 bases not matched to a gene; V was cut back by 5 bases and J by 4 bases. This CDR3 spans 15 amino acids. CDR1 is DFQATT, CDR2 SNEGSKA, per germline (reference sequence). CDR3 protein: CSAHHSGRVRETQYF. The CDR3 bases are TGCAGTGCTCATCATAGCGGGAGAGTCCGAGAGACCCAGTACTTC.

This clonotype has ten or more counts. V usage is TRBV18 and J usage is TRBJ2-7, with D maybe TRBD1 (5 bases). V was shortened by 0 bases and J by 2 bases, with 11 bases between the two germline ends. The germline V gene has CDR1 KGHSH and CDR2 LQKENI. The CDR3 has 15 residues. CDR3 loop: CASSPPLAGTYEQYF. DNA of the CDR3: TGTGCCAGCTCACCACCTTTGGCAGGGACCTACGAGCAGTACTTC. The full variable domain, its missing parts supplied by reference TRBV18 and TRBJ2-7, is NAGVMQNPRHLVRRRGQEARLRCSPMKGHSHVYWYRQLPEEGLKFMVYLQKENIIDESGMPKERFSAEFPKEGPSILRIQQVVRGDSAAYFCASSPPLAGTYEQYFGPGTRLTVT.

The rearrangement joins TRBV5-1 to TRBJ1-5, with D possibly being TRBD1 (5 bases). CDR1 and CDR2 (germline): SGHRS, YFSETQ. The CDR3 spans 15 residues. The V and J ends lost 0 bases and 0 bases respectively, with 7 bases between them. Written as DNA, the CDR3 is TGCGCCAGCAGCTTGGAAGGACATAGCAATCAGCCCCAGCATTTT. Translating gives CASSLEGHSNQPQHF.

This clonotype came up many times. The chain uses TRBV9 and TRBJ1-2; D is undetermined. This CDR3 is built from 17 residues. The germline gives CDR1 SGDLS, CDR2 YYNGEE. V shed 4 bases and J shed 0 bases, with 19 bases lying between them. The CDR3 bases are TGTGCCAGCAGCCCCCCCGGCAGCCTATACTCTAACTATGGCTACACCTTC. It encodes CASSPPGSLYSNYGYTF.

This clonotype occurred a few times. This chain uses TRBV6-1 with TRBJ2-7; a weak D match, TRBD1 (5 bases). The CDR3 is made up of 16 amino acids. Looked up from germline, CDR1 is MNHNS and CDR2 is SASEGT. Trimming removed 2 bases from V and 1 base from J, with 15 bases in between. CDR3 residues: CASSEIRARGSYEQYF. CDR3 nucleotides: TGTGCCAGCAGTGAAATCAGGGCAAGGGGATCCTACGAGCAGTACTTC.

This clonotype was found a few times. V gene TRBV15 combines with J gene TRBJ1-1; no firm D call. V gave up 6 bases and J gave up 1 base, with 6 bases separating them. Looked up from germline, CDR1 is LNHNV and CDR2 is YYDKDF (reference sequence). The CDR3 is made up of 12 amino acids. The CDR3 spells CATRQPNTEAFF. The CDR3 DNA reads as TGTGCCACCAGGCAGCCGAACACTGAAGCTTTCTTT.